The entry below describes one TCR beta chain. The sample belongs to a study of blood T cell repertoires in COVID-19. At the level of the study: There were acute and convalescent COVID-19 samples, and they came from the United States, Italy and Spain.

Assay used: immunoSEQ multiplex PCR; TCRdb lists only in-frame clones, some missing. The sample comprises 150,000 to 200,000 clones, 70% to 90% of which are singletons, and around 7% rests with the top ten. Deletions cut 2 bases from V and 7 bases from J, with 12 bases between. The CDR3 has 15 residues. Germline CDR1 is MNHEY and CDR2 is SVGAGI. Sequencing used peripheral blood. The receptor was derived from a woman older than 75 in a cohort sampled during active or convalescent COVID-19. The chain recombines TRBV6-5 with TRBJ1-6; D remains unclear. The CDR3 DNA reads as TGTGCCAGCAGTTACAACCAATTCGGGAATTCACCCCTCCACTTT. It is translated as CASSYNQFGNSPLHF.